This TCR beta chain was observed in a study of OX40 agonist ivuxolimab in advanced cancers. For the study at large: Three patients got partial responses; one had hepatocellular carcinoma and two had cutaneous melanoma. Points from the study as a whole: Some nonresponders additionally presented with little normalized T-cell clonal expansion. Doses of 0.1 to 3.0 mg/kg were accompanied by clonal expansion of CD4+ and CD8+ blood T cells by week 6.

Sequenced by immunoSEQ multiplex PCR; TCRdb stores in-frame clones only, minus some. The sample contains 60,000 or so clones, 94% of which appear only once. As regards this clone: What it recognizes is unknown.

V was shortened by 0 bases and J by 4 bases, with 11 bases between the two germline ends. Germline V lookup: CDR1 SGDLS, CDR2 YYNGEE. CDR3 length: 15 amino acids. Baseline, cycle 4 day 1, and cycle 7 day 1 were the blood sampling points. The sample consisted of CD4+ or CD8+ T cells sorted from blood, taken in a trial of the OX40 agonist ivuxolimab. J is TRBJ2-1 and V is TRBV9, with a possible D match to TRBD2 (6 bases). The sequence derives from an adult with an advanced solid tumor such as melanoma, head and neck, liver or kidney cancer. DNA of the CDR3: TGTGCCAGCAGCGTAGCCGGCGGGGTATACAATGAGCAGTTCTTC. It translates to CASSVAGGVYNEQFF.